This TCR beta chain was obtained from a study of PD-L1 blockade in urothelial cancer. Germline CDR1 and CDR2: SGDLS and YYNGEE. CDR3 length: 15 residues. The ends lost 0 bases at V and 0 bases at J; junction bases unmatched: 2. Some clones are missing from TCRdb's copy, which holds only in-frame ones; the method was immunoSEQ multiplex PCR. Of about 85,000 clones listed, about 85% are singletons. Time point reported: pretreatment peripheral blood. The receptor's source is a man aged 55 to 70 with urothelial cancer. This chain uses TRBV9 with TRBJ2-7, with 8 bases matching TRBD2. Sample: PBMCs, taken around atezolizumab (anti-PD-L1) treatment. The CDR3 DNA is TGTGCCAGCAGCGTAGGACTAGCGTTCTCCTACGAGCAGTACTTC. Protein product: CASSVGLAFSYEQYF.